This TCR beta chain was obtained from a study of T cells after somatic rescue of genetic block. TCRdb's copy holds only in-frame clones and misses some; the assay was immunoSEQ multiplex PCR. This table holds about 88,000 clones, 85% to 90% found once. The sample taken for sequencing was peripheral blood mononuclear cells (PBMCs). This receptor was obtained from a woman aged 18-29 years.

CDR3 sequence (DNA): TGTGCCAGCAGCTATCCCCTTCTCACGATACCATCTGGGGCCAACGTCCTGACTTTC. Protein product: CASSYPLLTIPSGANVLTF. The genes are TRBV7-6 and TRBJ2-6; D is uncertain. Germline CDR1 reads SGHVS; CDR2 reads FNYEAQ. There are 19 residues in the CDR3. Trimming cost V 4 bases and J 1 base, with 20 bases left between them.